The 26 T cell receptor beta chains reported below all come from one sample, sequenced in a study of T cell clonotyping in hematopoietic cell transplantation. Data came from immunoSEQ multiplex PCR; TCRdb stores just in-frame clones and leaves some out. In the table there are roughly 6,800 clones, about 86% of which are singletons. This material consisted of PBMCs, taken 100 days after allogeneic stem cell transplant. Every receptor here comes from a male patient aged 50 to 59 who had an allogeneic stem cell transplant from a related donor, so the T cells may come from the graft donor. Some clones in this sample may be carry-over from other donors' samples.

This CDR3 is CASSFSAYEQYF. The DNA for the CDR3 is TGTGCCAGCAGTTTTTCAGCCTACGAGCAGTACTTC. The chain uses TRBV28 and TRBJ2-7; D gene ambiguous. Trimming stripped 3 bases from V and 2 bases from J, with 5 bases between. The CDR3 is 12 residues long. CDR1 is MDHEN and CDR2 is SYDVKM in the germline V gene.

The rearrangement joins TRBV6-5 to TRBJ2-6; D ambiguous. Germline V gene sequence: CDR1 MNHEY, CDR2 SVGAGI. The CDR3 contains 15 residues. Trimming cost V 6 bases and J 2 bases, with 11 bases left between them. CDR3 coding DNA: TGTGCCAGCAGCCCCGACCGGGCTGGGGCCAACGTCCTGACTTTC. It translates to CASSPDRAGANVLTF.

The chain's CDR3 is CASSQGDSPFSYEQYF. Written as DNA, the CDR3 is TGCGCCAGCAGCCAAGGGGACAGTCCTTTTTCCTACGAGCAGTACTTC. The V call is TRBV4-1, the J call TRBJ2-7, with 7 bases matching TRBD1. The trim removed 1 base at V and 1 base at J, leaving 7 bases unmatched. Per germline, CDR1 MGHRA and CDR2 YSYEKL. This CDR3 is built from 16 residues.

The rearrangement links TRBV6-6 to TRBJ1-2, with D possibly matching TRBD1 (6 bases). The CDR3 totals 14 residues. V lost 0 bases to trimming and J lost 8 bases, with 13 bases between them. Germline V gene lookup returns CDR1 MNHNY and CDR2 SVGAGI (reference sequence). Written as DNA, the CDR3 is TGTGCCAGCAGTTACTCGTTTGCAGGGGAGGGCTACACCTTC. Protein sequence: CASSYSFAGEGYTF.

The chain carries TRBV28 and TRBJ1-2; the D is unclear. This CDR3 has 12 residues. The V gene lost 5 bases and the J gene lost 4 bases, with 8 bases spanning the gap. The germline V gene has CDR1 MDHEN and CDR2 SYDVKM. This chain's CDR3 is CASSNLIYGYTF. As DNA, the CDR3 is TGTGCCAGCAGTAACCTTATCTATGGCTACACCTTC.

V usage is TRBV21-1 and J usage is TRBJ2-5; TRBD2 was called by the table and not checked on the DNA. TRBV21-1 is flagged as a pseudogene. The CDR3 runs 17 residues. In DNA form, the CDR3 reads TGTGCCAGCGAGGAGACTAGCGGGCTATCGGTTCAAGAGACCCAGTACTTC. Translation gives CASEETSGLSVQETQYF.

The chain employs TRBV25-1 and TRBJ2-5; TRBD2 is a possible D gene (7 bases). Germline loops: CDR1 MGHDK, CDR2 SYGVNS. V was trimmed by 1 base and J by 5 bases, leaving 17 bases between them. The CDR3 totals 16 residues. For the CDR3, the DNA is TGTGCCAGCAGTGAATTTCGGACAGCGGGGTGGGAGACCCAGTACTTC. Translation gives CASSEFRTAGWETQYF.

The chain combines TRBV7-7 with TRBJ2-5, with 11 bases identical to TRBD1. The CDR3 has 15 residues. J lost 2 bases, V lost 6 bases, and 5 bases had no gene match. CDR1 and CDR2 from the germline V gene are SSHAT and FNYEAQ (reference sequence). CDR3 DNA sequence: TGTGCCAGCAGTAAGGACAGGGGGCTTCAAGAGACCCAGTACTTC. It specifies CASSKDRGLQETQYF.

J is TRBJ1-2 and V is TRBV4-2; D is possibly TRBD1 (6 bases). The V gene's germline CDR1 is LGHNA and CDR2 YNFKEQ. The CDR3 is made up of 16 amino acids. Trimming removed 3 bases at V and 3 bases at J, with 17 bases between. DNA of the CDR3: TGTGCCAGCAGCCAGATACCCCGGGACAAGGACTATGGCTACACCTTC. As protein: CASSQIPRDKDYGYTF.

This clone was counted a single time. The CDR3 reads CASSVSRSETQYF. DNA of the CDR3: TGTGCCAGCAGCGTATCCCGTTCGGAGACCCAGTACTTC. The chain carries TRBV9 and TRBJ2-5; D gene uncertain. Trimming shortened V by 1 base and J by 5 bases, and 9 bases separated the two germline ends. Germline V gene sequence: CDR1 SGDLS, CDR2 YYNGEE. The CDR3 loop spans 13 amino acids.

CDR3 sequence reads: CASSRLGARTEAFF. The CDR3 nucleotides read TGCGCCAGCAGCCGTCTTGGGGCGCGGACTGAAGCTTTCTTT. The chain joins TRBV5-1 to TRBJ1-1, with D possibly matching TRBD1 (5 bases). V was shortened by 4 bases and J by 5 bases, with 15 bases between the two germline ends. This CDR3 region has 14 residues. The germline V gene has CDR1 SGHRS and CDR2 YFSETQ.

This rearrangement joins TRBV7-9 to TRBJ1-2; possibly TRBD1 for D (5 bases). Per the germline V gene, CDR1 is SEHNR and CDR2 is FQNEAQ (reference sequence). The CDR3 spans 15 residues. Deletions cut 1 base from V and 4 bases from J, with 13 bases between. CDR3: CASSLDDSGIYGYTF. DNA for the CDR3: TGTGCCAGCAGCTTAGATGATTCAGGGATCTATGGCTACACCTTC.

For this clone: In the same sample, other DNA sequences code for this CDR3. This chain uses TRBV28 with TRBJ2-7; TRBD2 matches at 7 bases. Losses at the gene ends were 3 bases for V and 3 bases for J; bases not matched to a gene: 2. Germline V gene data show CDR1 as MDHEN and CDR2 as SYDVKM. The CDR3 totals 13 residues. CDR3 in DNA: TGTGCCAGCAGTTTCGGACTAGACTACGAGCAGTACTTC. Residues: CASSFGLDYEQYF.

This clone was seen a few times. This rearrangement joins TRBV4-1 to TRBJ2-2; 11 bases are a match to TRBD2. Germline trimming cut 1 base from V and 6 bases from J; bases unmatched to any gene: 10. Germline loops: CDR1 MGHRA, CDR2 YSYEKL. This CDR3 is 18 amino acids long. The CDR3: CASSQVSGLAGDAGELFF. Written as DNA, the CDR3 is TGCGCCAGCAGCCAAGTCAGCGGACTAGCGGGTGACGCCGGGGAGCTGTTTTTT.

The rearrangement joins TRBV28 to TRBJ2-2; D possibly uses TRBD1 or TRBD2 (6 bases each). V gave up 4 bases and J gave up 1 base, with 10 bases separating them. The CDR3 consists of 15 residues. The germline V gene encodes CDR1 MDHEN and CDR2 SYDVKM. The CDR3 DNA reads as TGTGCCAGCAGTTCCCGGGGGCGGAACACCGGGGAGCTGTTTTTT. Its translation: CASSSRGRNTGELFF.

This chain joins TRBV28 and TRBJ1-1; D is unclear. V dropped 2 bases and J dropped 8 bases, with 21 bases sitting between them. Germline V gives CDR1 MDHEN, CDR2 SYDVKM. The CDR3 is 16 amino acids. The DNA of the CDR3 is TGTGCCAGCAGTTTACCGATACAAGAATATACTAAAGAAGCTTTCTTT. This sequence encodes CASSLPIQEYTKEAFF.

This chain uses TRBV19 with TRBJ2-5; 8 nucleotides line up with TRBD1. The CDR3 extends over 17 amino acids. The V segment lost 7 bases and the J segment 4 bases; nucleotides outside the gene matches: 17. Germline assignment: CDR1 LNHDA and CDR2 SQIVND (reference sequence). In DNA, the CDR3 is TGTGCCAGTAAGCTTGCTCATGGACAGGGAAGCCCAGAGACCCAGTACTTC. Its protein is CASKLAHGQGSPETQYF.

In this sample, this clone turned up a few times. The V and J genes are TRBV6-4 and TRBJ2-1, with 8 positions matching TRBD2. V shed 4 bases and J 0 bases; nucleotides not matched to a gene: 2. Per the germline V gene, CDR1 is MRHNA and CDR2 is SNTAGT. There are 15 residues in the CDR3. The CDR3 loop is CASSATSGSYNEQFF. CDR3 DNA: TGTGCCAGCAGTGCCACTAGCGGCTCCTACAATGAGCAGTTCTTC.

Concerning this clone itself: The same CDR3 is also encoded by other DNA sequences in this sample. The chain employs TRBV7-9 and TRBJ2-2, with D uncertain. Germline assignment: CDR1 SEHNR and CDR2 FQNEAQ (reference sequence). The CDR3 covers 14 residues. V was trimmed by 2 bases and J by 2 bases, leaving 6 bases between them. The CDR3 DNA reads TGTGCCAGCAGCTTAAACCCAAACACCGGGGAGCTGTTTTTT. Encoded protein: CASSLNPNTGELFF.

The J gene is TRBJ2-7, the V gene TRBV29-1; 7 nucleotides match TRBD2. J lost 4 bases, V lost 4 bases, and 10 bases had no gene match. CDR3 length: 14 residues. CDR1 is SQVTM and CDR2 is ANQGSEA in the germline V gene. This CDR3 reads CSVVASGISYEQYF. The CDR3 bases are TGCAGCGTTGTCGCTAGCGGCATTTCTTACGAGCAGTACTTC.

The chain joins TRBV30 to TRBJ1-3; D uncertain. CDR3 length equals 13 residues. Germline assignment: CDR1 GTSNPN and CDR2 SVGIG (reference sequence). Trimming left V 0 bases short and J 6 bases short, with 9 bases between. This CDR3 is CAWSVDSENTIYF. CDR3 coding DNA: TGTGCCTGGAGTGTTGATAGTGAAAACACCATATATTTT.

V and J are TRBV5-7 and TRBJ1-1, with 7 positions matching TRBD1. TRBV5-7 is annotated as an ORF whose role is uncertain. This CDR3 comprises 14 residues. With V trimmed by 3 bases and J by 5 bases, 7 bases remained unmatched. CDR3 sequence reads: CASSYEGARTEAFF. CDR3 sequence (DNA): TGTGCCAGCAGCTACGAGGGGGCGCGGACTGAAGCTTTCTTT.

The V call is TRBV2, the J call TRBJ1-2, with 10 bases lining up with TRBD1. The V segment lost 7 bases and the J segment 3 bases; nucleotides outside the gene matches: 5. In germline, CDR1 is SNHLY, CDR2 FYNNEI. The CDR3 consists of 14 residues. The CDR3 bases are TGTGCCAGCATATCCGGGACAGGGGACTATGGCTACACCTTC. It specifies CASISGTGDYGYTF.

The chain employs TRBV4-2 and TRBJ2-3; no definite D call. The CDR3 has 14 residues. V shed 0 bases and J shed 2 bases, with 6 bases lying between them. Germline V lookup: CDR1 LGHNA, CDR2 YNFKEQ. The CDR3 sequence: CASSQDATTDTQYF. CDR3 coding DNA: TGTGCCAGCAGCCAAGACGCGACCACAGATACGCAGTATTTT.

In this sample, this clone turned up once. The rearrangement uses TRBV28 and TRBJ1-2; D is possibly TRBD1 (5 bases). V dropped 1 base and J dropped 6 bases, with 9 bases sitting between them. Per the germline V gene, CDR1 is MDHEN and CDR2 is SYDVKM. This CDR3 comprises 13 residues. The CDR3 DNA follows: TGTGCCAGCAGTTTATTAAGGGGCGATGGCTACACCTTC. Protein: CASSLLRGDGYTF.

This rearrangement joins TRBV30 to TRBJ2-7; maybe TRBD2 (5 bases). Trimming removed 5 bases from V and 3 bases from J, with 11 bases in between. Germline CDR1 and CDR2: GTSNPN and SVGIG (reference sequence). This CDR3 is 12 amino acids long. CDR3 nucleotides: TGTGCCTGGGCCAGCGGTGGCTACGAGCAGTACTTC. Residues: CAWASGGYEQYF.